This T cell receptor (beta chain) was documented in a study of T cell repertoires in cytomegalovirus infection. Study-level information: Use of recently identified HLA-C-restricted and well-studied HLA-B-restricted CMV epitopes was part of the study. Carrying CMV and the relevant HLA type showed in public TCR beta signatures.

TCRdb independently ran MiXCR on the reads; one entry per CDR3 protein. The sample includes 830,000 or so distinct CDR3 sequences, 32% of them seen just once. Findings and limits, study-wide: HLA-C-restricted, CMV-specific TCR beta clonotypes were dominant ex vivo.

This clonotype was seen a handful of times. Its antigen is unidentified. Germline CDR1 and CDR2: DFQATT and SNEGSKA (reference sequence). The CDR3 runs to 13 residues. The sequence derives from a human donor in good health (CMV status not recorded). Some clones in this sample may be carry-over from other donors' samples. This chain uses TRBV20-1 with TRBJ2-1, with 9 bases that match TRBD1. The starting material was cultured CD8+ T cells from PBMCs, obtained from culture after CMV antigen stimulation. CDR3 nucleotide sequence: TGCAGGGCCGGACAGGGGCCTTCGTATGAGCAGTTCTTC. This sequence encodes CRAGQGPSYEQFF.